Each of the 28 T cell receptor beta chains below was sequenced from the same sample in a study of CD8 T cells in ankylosing spondylitis. TCRdb passed the 5' RACE reads through MiXCR, listing each CDR3 protein once. This table has 250,000 to 400,000 distinct CDR3 sequences, roughly 11% appearing once. Sequenced: blood, either unsorted or a sorted T cell fraction (not recorded which). The receptors shown here come from a female donor with ankylosing spondylitis or in good health (not recorded which).

This clonotype was counted many times. V and J are TRBV20-1 and TRBJ2-4; D may be TRBD1 (5 bases). There are 14 residues in the CDR3. Looked up from germline, CDR1 is DFQATT and CDR2 is SNEGSKA (reference sequence). Deletions cut 5 bases from V and 2 bases from J, with 13 bases between. CDR3 sequence (DNA): TGCAGTGCTGCTCCCCCAGGGTCCAAAAACATTCAGTACTTC. Residues: CSAAPPGSKNIQYF.

In this sample, this clonotype turned up many times. The chain uses TRBV7-2 and TRBJ2-3; D gene unclear. The CDR3 is made up of 14 amino acids. Germline V lookup: CDR1 SGHTA, CDR2 FQGNSA. The V end was cut by 3 bases, the J end by 0 bases, with 7 bases between. CDR3 loop: CASSFSRSTDTQYF. The CDR3 nucleotides are TGTGCCAGCAGCTTTTCCCGGAGCACAGATACGCAGTATTTT.

This clonotype was detected many times. The chain carries TRBV20-1 and TRBJ2-3, with D possibly TRBD1 on 5 matching bases. CDR1 and CDR2 from the germline V gene are DFQATT and SNEGSKA (reference sequence). CDR3 length: 10 residues. Between the trimmed V and J ends, which lost 5 bases and 11 bases, there was a span of 11 bases. Here the CDR3 DNA reads TGCAGTGCTCCCGACAGTCAGCAGTATTTT. Translated, it gives CSAPDSQQYF.

The chain recombines TRBV7-6 with TRBJ2-1; D tentatively fits TRBD1 or TRBD2 (7 bases each). The germline gives CDR1 SGHVS, CDR2 FNYEAQ. The CDR3 contains 13 residues. V was cut by 4 bases and J by 12 bases, with 16 bases left in between. CDR3 sequence: CASSYIQGGGQFF. CDR3 DNA sequence: TGTGCCAGCAGCTATATCCAGGGGGGGGGGCAGTTCTTC.

This clonotype was recorded a few times. J is TRBJ2-7 and V is TRBV27; tentatively, D is TRBD2 (5 bases). Germline loops: CDR1 MNHEY, CDR2 SMNVEV (reference sequence). The CDR3 runs 13 residues. The germline V and J ends were trimmed by 5 bases and 3 bases, with 11 bases remaining between them. CDR3 protein: CASSPPRGYEQYF. As DNA, the CDR3 is TGTGCCAGCAGTCCCCCCCGGGGCTACGAGCAGTACTTC.

The chain uses TRBV5-1 and TRBJ1-3; no clear D. Germline CDR1 reads SGHRS; CDR2 reads YFSETQ. V lost 6 bases and J 0 bases, leaving 13 bases between the germline ends. The CDR3 has 15 residues. The CDR3 reads CASTLDGVSGNTIYF. In DNA, the CDR3 is TGCGCCAGCACACTAGACGGAGTCTCTGGAAACACCATATATTTT. Complete variable domain (other parts from reference TRBV5-1 and TRBJ1-3): KAGVTQTPRYLIKTRGQQVTLSCSPISGHRSVSWYQQTPGQGLQFLFEYFSETQRNKGNFPGRFSGRQFSNSRSEMNVSTLELGDSALYLCASTLDGVSGNTIYFGEGSWLTVV.

This clonotype was seen many times. The chain employs TRBV5-1 and TRBJ2-1, with TRBD1 as a possible D gene (5 bases). This CDR3 contains 16 residues. Germline CDR1 is SGHRS and CDR2 is YFSETQ. V was cut by 0 bases and J by 0 bases, with 10 bases left in between. In DNA, the CDR3 is TGCGCCAGCAGCTTGGAGGGGTCAGTCTCCTACAATGAGCAGTTCTTC. This translates into CASSLEGSVSYNEQFF.

This clonotype was counted ten times or more. This chain joins TRBV6-2 or TRBV6-3 and TRBJ2-1; 7 bases align to TRBD1. Unmatched junction bases numbered 4, after V lost 5 bases and J lost 3 bases. CDR3 length equals 14 residues. Looked up from germline, CDR1 is MNHEY and CDR2 is SVGEGT. CDR3 coding DNA: TGTGCCAGCAGTCCGGGACAGCTCTACAATGAGCAGTTCTTC. Amino acids: CASSPGQLYNEQFF.

This clonotype showed up many times. CDR3 nucleotide sequence: TGTGCCAGCAGCGTGACCTACGAGCAGTACTTC. Protein sequence: CASSVTYEQYF. V and J are TRBV5-6 and TRBJ2-7; no definite D call. Germline V gene data show CDR1 as SGHDT and CDR2 as YYEEEE. V shed 4 bases and J shed 2 bases, with 4 bases lying between them. This CDR3 has 11 residues.

This clonotype has a handful of counts. The chain has TRBV12-3 or TRBV12-4 and TRBJ1-1; D uncertain. This CDR3 has 12 residues. The V end lost 7 bases, the J end lost 2 bases, and 8 bases lay between the germline ends. The DNA of the CDR3 is TGTGCCAGCAATGGATTAAACACTGAAGCTTTCTTT. Translated, it gives CASNGLNTEAFF.

This clonotype was recorded many times. The gene calls are TRBV7-9 and TRBJ2-1; D is unclear. Trimming stripped 7 bases from V and 5 bases from J, with 12 bases between. Looked up from germline, CDR1 is SEHNR and CDR2 is FQNEAQ (reference sequence). This CDR3 has 13 residues. The CDR3 nucleotides read TGTGCCAGCACCAGGCCGGTTAACAATGAGCAGTTCTTC. This translates into CASTRPVNNEQFF. The variable domain in full, completed from reference TRBV7-9 and TRBJ2-1, reads DTGVSQNPRHKITKRGQNVTFRCDPISEHNRLYWYRQTLGQGPEFLTYFQNEAQLEKSRLLSDRFSAERPKGSFSTLEIQRTEQGDSAMYLCASTRPVNNEQFFGPGTRLTVL.

This clonotype was seen at least ten times. The rearrangement uses TRBV7-9 and TRBJ2-2; D gene unclear. CDR3 length: 14 residues. From germline, CDR1 is SEHNR and CDR2 FQNEAQ (reference sequence). V gave up 1 base and J gave up 0 bases, with 3 bases separating them. Here the CDR3 DNA reads TGTGCCAGCAGCTTAGACGCGAACACCGGGGAGCTGTTTTTT. Its translation is CASSLDANTGELFF.

This clonotype was observed a handful of times. The rearrangement uses TRBV10-3 and TRBJ2-2; the match to TRBD1 covers 9 bases. The length of the CDR3 is 14 residues. Trimming cost V 8 bases and J 4 bases; bases outside gene matches: 5. Per germline, CDR1 ENHRY and CDR2 SYGVKD. CDR3 sequence (DNA): TGTGCCATCGGGAAGGACAGGGGCACCGGGGAGCTGTTTTTT. The encoded protein is CAIGKDRGTGELFF.

This clonotype was seen ten or more times. The gene calls are TRBV15 and TRBJ1-6; D unclear. Germline values: CDR1 LNHNV, CDR2 YYDKDF (reference sequence). V lost 3 bases and J lost 3, with 9 bases in between. This CDR3 is 15 amino acids long. The CDR3 sequence is CATSRDTSYNSPLHF. The CDR3 DNA follows: TGTGCCACCAGCAGGGATACCAGCTATAATTCACCCCTCCACTTT.

Only a few counts were recorded for this clonotype. CDR3 nucleotide sequence: TGCAGTGCTATTACGAGGTACAATGAGCAGTTCTTC. Its protein is CSAITRYNEQFF. The genes are TRBV20-1 and TRBJ2-1, with D unresolved. CDR1 and CDR2 (germline): DFQATT, SNEGSKA (reference sequence). V was trimmed by 4 bases and J by 4 bases, leaving 8 bases between them. The CDR3 is 12 residues long.

This clonotype came up many times. The chain links TRBV11-1 to TRBJ1-6; no reliable D call. Germline V gene lookup returns CDR1 SGHAT and CDR2 FQDESV (reference sequence). The CDR3 contains 15 residues. V was cut by 5 bases and J by 8 bases, with 16 bases left in between. CDR3 sequence: CASSLGEGPYSPLHF. DNA of the CDR3: TGTGCCAGCAGCCTCGGGGAAGGTCCTTATTCACCCCTCCACTTT. The full variable domain, its missing parts supplied by reference TRBV11-1 and TRBJ1-6, is EAEVAQSPRYKITEKSQAVAFWCDPISGHATLYWYRQILGQGPELLVQFQDESVVDDSQLPKDRFSAERLKGVDSTLKIQPAELGDSAMYLCASSLGEGPYSPLHFGNGTRLTVT.

Notes on this clonotype: One end of the junction does not line up with germline, which may come from a read error. This sequence joins TRBV7-9 and TRBJ2-2; D ambiguous. This CDR3 is built from 16 residues. The germline CDR1 and CDR2 sequences are SEHNR and FQNEAQ (reference sequence). The CDR3 coding sequence is TGTGCCAGCAGTTTAGAAGGTCCAGAGTTCACCGGGGAGCTGTTTTTT. Translated, it gives CASSLEGPEFTGELFF.

This clonotype was seen at least ten times. The chain uses TRBV7-2 and TRBJ2-7, with 7 bases identical to TRBD2. V lost 2 bases to trimming and J lost 1 base; unmatched junction nucleotides: 5. This CDR3 region has 15 residues. Germline V gene sequence: CDR1 SGHTA, CDR2 FQGNSA. The CDR3 reads CASSLLGGESYEQYF. CDR3 sequence (DNA): TGTGCCAGCAGCTTATTGGGGGGGGAATCCTACGAGCAGTACTTC.

This clonotype was counted ten times or more. V is TRBV16 and J is TRBJ1-5; perhaps TRBD1 as D (5 bases). Trimming took off 5 bases at V and 1 base at J, with 9 bases between the two ends. CDR1 is KGHSY, CDR2 FQNENV, per germline. This CDR3 region has 14 residues. CDR3 sequence (DNA): TGTGCCAGCAGCAGGGACCGAAGCAATCAGCCCCAGCATTTT. This gives the protein CASSRDRSNQPQHF.

This clonotype was seen many times. The J gene is TRBJ2-1, the V gene TRBV7-9, with a tentative D call TRBD2 (6 bases). The V gene's germline CDR1 is SEHNR and CDR2 FQNEAQ (reference sequence). This CDR3 comprises 13 residues. The CDR3 spells CGSGSGSYNEQFF. The DNA for the CDR3 is TGTGGGAGCGGGTCGGGGTCCTACAATGAGCAGTTCTTC.

The rearrangement joins TRBV20-1 to TRBJ2-7; TRBD2 matches at 9 bases. The CDR3 totals 15 residues. Unmatched junction bases numbered 14, after V lost 6 bases and J lost 5 bases. Germline lookup yields CDR1 DFQATT and CDR2 SNEGSKA (reference sequence). CDR3 protein: CSAANVAGGPDEQYF. The CDR3 region has the DNA TGCAGTGCCGCAAATGTTGCGGGGGGGCCGGACGAGCAGTACTTC.

The table lists this clonotype with many counts. The chain uses TRBV20-1 and TRBJ2-1, with a possible D match to TRBD1 (6 bases). Trimming removed 5 bases from V and 5 bases from J, with 16 bases in between. This CDR3 has 14 residues. CDR1 is DFQATT, CDR2 SNEGSKA, per germline (reference sequence). CDR3 DNA: TGCAGTGCTCAGCGGACAGTGTTTGACAATGAGCAGTTCTTC. Protein product: CSAQRTVFDNEQFF.

This clonotype was picked up a small number of times. The chain joins TRBV10-3 to TRBJ1-2; D unclear. Germline V gene lookup returns CDR1 ENHRY and CDR2 SYGVKD. V was clipped by 6 bases and J by 6 bases, with 8 bases between them. The CDR3 loop spans 11 amino acids. The CDR3: CAIRTTDGYTF. The CDR3 DNA sequence: TGTGCCATCAGAACCACAGATGGCTACACCTTC.

This clonotype showed up just a few times. The chain uses TRBV6-1 and TRBJ1-1; the D gene is possibly TRBD1 (5 bases). The ends were cut back, 6 bases at V and 6 bases at J, with 17 bases in the middle. This CDR3 spans 14 amino acids. Germline V gives CDR1 MNHNS, CDR2 SASEGT. This CDR3 is CASRLLRESAEAFF. As DNA, the CDR3 is TGTGCCAGCAGGCTCCTCAGGGAGAGCGCTGAAGCTTTCTTT.

This clonotype appeared a few times. The chain uses TRBV29-1 and TRBJ2-1; no clear D. Trimming took off 3 bases at V and 0 bases at J, with 12 bases between the two ends. The germline CDR1 and CDR2 sequences are SQVTM and ANQGSEA. CDR3 length: 15 residues. The CDR3 sequence is CSVDVRPSSYNEQFF. The CDR3 coding sequence is TGCAGCGTTGATGTGCGGCCTAGCTCCTACAATGAGCAGTTCTTC.

V usage is TRBV5-1 and J usage is TRBJ2-1; 9 bases align to TRBD2. J lost 7 bases, V lost 1 base, and 15 bases had no gene match. The CDR3 sequence is 18 residues long. The germline CDR1 and CDR2 sequences are SGHRS and YFSETQ. This CDR3 reads CASSLWAGGPILQNEQFF. The CDR3 region has the DNA TGCGCCAGCAGCTTGTGGGCGGGGGGGCCGATCCTCCAAAATGAGCAGTTCTTC.

In its sample, this clonotype was seen a few times. V is TRBV20-1 and J is TRBJ1-1; no clear D. The length of the CDR3 is 10 residues. In germline, CDR1 is DFQATT, CDR2 SNEGSKA (reference sequence). Trimming pared 7 bases from V and 6 bases from J, leaving 9 bases between. The CDR3 coding sequence is TGCAGTGGTGCCATGGCTGAAGCTTTCTTT. The encoded protein is CSGAMAEAFF.

This chain links TRBV28 with TRBJ2-7, with D uncertain. CDR3 length: 12 amino acids. Trimming pared 4 bases from V and 7 bases from J, leaving 11 bases between. The germline V gene encodes CDR1 MDHEN and CDR2 SYDVKM. The CDR3 DNA follows: TGTGCCAGCAGTTCCCCCCCGTATGAGCAGTACTTC. Protein sequence: CASSSPPYEQYF.